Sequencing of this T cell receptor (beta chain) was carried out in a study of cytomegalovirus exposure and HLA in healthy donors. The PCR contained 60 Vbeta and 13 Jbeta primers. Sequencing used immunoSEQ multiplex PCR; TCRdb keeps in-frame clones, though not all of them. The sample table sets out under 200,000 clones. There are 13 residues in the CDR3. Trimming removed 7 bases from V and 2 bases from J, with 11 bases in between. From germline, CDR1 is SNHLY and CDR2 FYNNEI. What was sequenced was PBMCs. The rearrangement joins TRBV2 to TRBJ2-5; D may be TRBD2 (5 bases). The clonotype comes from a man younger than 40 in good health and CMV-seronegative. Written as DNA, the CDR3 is TGTGCCAGCAACCCCCGGGGACAAGAGACCCAGTACTTC. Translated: CASNPRGQETQYF.